This entry lists 11 T cell receptor beta chains sequenced from one sample in a study of patients and donors after allogeneic stem cell transplantation. TCRdb passed the RT-PCR reads through MiXCR, listing each CDR3 protein once. The sample carries about 160,000 distinct CDR3 sequences, approximately 31% recorded once. The source material was blood, either unsorted or a sorted T cell fraction (not recorded which). These receptors originate from a human donor who was either an allogeneic HSCT recipient or a stem cell or donor lymphocyte infusion donor (not recorded which). It is not recorded whose cells these are; they may come from a transplant donor.

This clonotype has more than one count but fewer than ten. This chain links TRBV6-5 with TRBJ2-5; 11 bases align to TRBD1. The CDR3 is 16 residues long. The junction had 6 bases not matched to a gene; V was cut back by 6 bases and J by 0 bases. The germline CDR1 and CDR2 sequences are MNHEY and SVGAGI. The CDR3 nucleotides are TGTGCCAGCAGAAAAGGACAGGGGGCTTACCAAGAGACCCAGTACTTC. It translates to CASRKGQGAYQETQYF.

This sequence joins TRBV3-1 and TRBJ2-7; D is perhaps TRBD1 (5 bases). This CDR3 is 15 amino acids long. Trimming took off 1 base at V and 1 base at J, with 11 bases between the two ends. The germline CDR1 and CDR2 sequences are LGHDT and YNNKEL (reference sequence). The DNA for the CDR3 is TGTGCCAGCAGCCAAGGTTTGACAGATTCCTACGAGCAGTACTTC. Translated: CASSQGLTDSYEQYF.

The chain has TRBV7-3 and TRBJ1-1, with D unresolved. Germline assignment: CDR1 SGHTA and CDR2 FQGTGA. The ends were cut back, 0 bases at V and 1 base at J, with 9 bases in the middle. CDR3 length: 15 amino acids. This chain's CDR3 is CASSLTSVPNTEAFF. In DNA, the CDR3 is TGTGCCAGCAGCTTAACCTCGGTCCCGAACACTGAAGCTTTCTTT.

The chain combines TRBV5-1 with TRBJ1-3; a possible D gene is TRBD1 (5 bases). Between the trimmed V and J ends, which lost 1 base and 8 bases, there was a span of 13 bases. Germline V gives CDR1 SGHRS, CDR2 YFSETQ. The CDR3 covers 14 residues. The CDR3 protein is CASSLNRFQHTIYF. CDR3 DNA sequence: TGCGCCAGCAGCTTGAACAGGTTCCAGCACACCATATATTTT.

The chain couples TRBV20-1 to TRBJ1-1; D gene unclear. Trimming took 1 base from V and 5 from J, leaving 23 bases between them. The CDR3 runs 17 residues. Per the germline V gene, CDR1 is DFQATT and CDR2 is SNEGSKA (reference sequence). The CDR3 coding sequence is TGCAGTGCTAGAGTGGTAGGGAGAGAAGGGTATCGGACTGAAGCTTTCTTT. It codes for CSARVVGREGYRTEAFF.

This clonotype was counted between two and nine times. The rearrangement joins TRBV7-9 to TRBJ1-2; 9 nucleotides agree with TRBD1. The CDR3 loop spans 17 amino acids. The germline gives CDR1 SEHNR, CDR2 FQNEAQ (reference sequence). V lost 4 bases to trimming and J lost 9 bases; unmatched junction nucleotides: 18. The CDR3 coding sequence is TGTGCCAGCAGCTCGTCTTTTTTACGGGACAGGGCCTTGCGCTACACCTTC. Translated: CASSSSFLRDRALRYTF. The whole variable domain, remainder taken from reference TRBV7-9 and TRBJ1-2, is DTGVSQNPRHKITKRGQNVTFRCDPISEHNRLYWYRQTLGQGPEFLTYFQNEAQLEKSRLLSDRFSAERPKGSFSTLEIQRTEQGDSAMYLCASSSSFLRDRALRYTFGSGTRLTVV.

V and J are TRBV20-1 and TRBJ2-7; D may correspond to TRBD1 or TRBD2 (5 bases each). This CDR3 is built from 15 residues. V was clipped by 0 bases and J by 5 bases, with 17 bases between them. The germline V gene encodes CDR1 DFQATT and CDR2 SNEGSKA (reference sequence). CDR3: CSARDPDLGTHEQYF. CDR3 in DNA: TGCAGTGCTAGAGATCCGGACTTAGGGACCCACGAGCAGTACTTC.

The chain uses TRBV7-9 and TRBJ1-2; D unclear. The CDR3 spans 15 residues. Germline V gives CDR1 SEHNR, CDR2 FQNEAQ (reference sequence). Trimming took off 7 bases at V and 1 base at J, with 16 bases between the two ends. The CDR3 loop reads CASTRTTARNYGYTF. In nucleotides, the CDR3 is TGTGCCAGCACCCGGACTACAGCGCGTAACTATGGCTACACCTTC.

This clonotype was seen a few times. The CDR3 coding sequence is TGTGCCAGCAGTTTCACTAGGGACAACCCAAAACTGTTTTTT. It translates to CASSFTRDNPKLFF. V usage is TRBV12-3 or TRBV12-4 and J usage is TRBJ1-4; tentative D call: TRBD1 (6 bases). V lost 3 bases to trimming and J lost 10 bases, with 15 bases between them. The CDR3 has 14 amino acids.

This clonotype was picked up many times. The rearrangement uses TRBV20-1 and TRBJ1-6; 9 bases align to TRBD1. V lost 1 base to trimming and J lost 8 bases; unmatched junction nucleotides: 3. The germline CDR1 and CDR2 sequences are DFQATT and SNEGSKA (reference sequence). The CDR3 runs 14 residues. CDR3 nucleotide sequence: TGCAGTGCTAGAGCTGGGACAGGGTATTCACCCCTCCACTTT. Its translation: CSARAGTGYSPLHF.

This clonotype has a handful of counts. The chain carries TRBV10-2 and TRBJ2-3; no clear D. The V end was cut by 2 bases, the J end by 5 bases, with 2 bases between. The V gene's germline CDR1 is WSHSY and CDR2 SAAADI. This CDR3 comprises 11 residues. The CDR3 loop reads CASSEVDTQYF. CDR3 nucleotides: TGCGCCAGCAGTGAGGTAGATACGCAGTATTTT.